This is a list of T cell receptor beta chains from one sample in a study of shared clonotypes between healthy human individuals. Profiling relied on immunoSEQ multiplex PCR, and the TCRdb table lists in-frame clones only, not all of them. The sample lists about half a million clones; 75% to 80% were seen once. The sample was PBMCs. These receptors were taken from a woman in her forties in good health. Some clones in this sample may be carry-over from other donors' samples. CDR3s include the opening cysteine and the closing phenylalanine or tryptophan. The D gene is left open where the match is weak. Rows may omit the clone size; those that give it use once, few, many or a size class.

.	12	TRBV10-3	.	TRBJ2-1	TGTGCCATCAGTGAGTCGGCAGGTGGGTTGGTCTTC	CAISESAGGLVF
.	15	TRBV6-5	.	TRBJ1-3	TGTGCCAGCAGTTCCCAAGGGTTGTCTGGAAACACCATATATTTT	CASSSQGLSGNTIYF
TRBD2	14	TRBV7-2	many	TRBJ2-3	TGTGCCAGCAGCTTGGTGGGTGGGACTAGCAAGGAGTATTTT	CASSLVGGTSKEYF
.	15	TRBV25-1	.	TRBJ2-5	TGTGCCAGCAGGGCCTGGAGGGGAGGTTCAGAGACCCAGTACTTC	CASRAWRGGSETQYF
.	11	TRBV7-9	many	TRBJ2-7	TGTGCCAGCAGCCGAAACTACGAGCAGTACTTC	CASSRNYEQYF
.	13	TRBV19	.	TRBJ1-2	TGTGCCAGTAGTCCAGGGCGCGGGTATGGCTACACCTTC	CASSPGRGYGYTF
TRBD2	14	TRBV6-5	.	TRBJ2-7	TGTGCCAGCAGACGGGAGGGGAGGGCCTACGAGCAGTACTTC	CASRREGRAYEQYF
.	16	TRBV28	.	TRBJ2-7	TGTGCCAGCAGTTTCGACCCCTCGGGCGGGTACTACGAGCAGTACTTC	CASSFDPSGGYYEQYF
.	13	TRBV2	.	TRBJ2-5	TGTGCCAGCGGACGGAGGCTGGAAGAGACCCAGTACTTC	CASGRRLEETQYF
.	16	TRBV7-2	few	TRBJ1-4	TGTGCCAGCAGCTTGATGAGGGGACAAGGGAATGAAAAACTGTTTTTT	CASSLMRGQGNEKLFF
TRBD1	12	TRBV28	.	TRBJ1-5	TGTGCCAGCCGACAGGGGCATAAGCCCCAGCATTTT	CASRQGHKPQHF
.	14	TRBV9	few	TRBJ1-5	TGTGCCAGCAGCGCCCGGGGTGCCAATCAGCCCCAGCATTTT	CASSARGANQPQHF
.	14	TRBV9	.	TRBJ2-1	TGTGCCAGCAGCGTAGTAGCGGCTCAGAATGAGCAGTTCTTC	CASSVVAAQNEQFF
TRBD1	15	TRBV7-3	once	TRBJ1-4	TGTGCCAGCAGCTTAAGGGCAGGGGGCCGTGAAAAACTGTTTTTT	CASSLRAGGREKLFF
TRBD2	16	TRBV7-2	.	TRBJ2-2	TGTGCCAGCTGCCCCGGACTAGCTCTTATGTTAGGGGAGCTGTTTTTT	CASCPGLALMLGELFF
TRBD2	15	TRBV6-6	.	TRBJ2-1	TGTGCCAGCAGTCAGGGACTAGCGGGAGGGAATGAGCAGTTCTTC	CASSQGLAGGNEQFF
.	14	TRBV11-2	.	TRBJ2-7	TGTGCCAGCAGCTGGGCGGGCTTATCCTACGAGCAGTACTTC	CASSWAGLSYEQYF
.	9	TRBV5-6	.	TRBJ2-7	TGTGCTCTCTCCTACGAGCAGTACTTC	CALSYEQYF
.	15	TRBV6-6	.	TRBJ2-7	TGTGCCAGCAGCCCGACCCGGGTCAGCCTCTACGAGCAGTACTTC	CASSPTRVSLYEQYF
TRBD2	13	TRBV4-1	once	TRBJ2-7	TGCGCCAGCAGGGGGACTAGCGGCTACGAGCAGTACTTC	CASRGTSGYEQYF
.	14	TRBV15	.	TRBJ1-1	TGTGCCACCAGCAGAGACCGAGGGACATCTGAAGCTTTCTTT	CATSRDRGTSEAFF
.	14	TRBV6-5	.	TRBJ1-5	TGTGCCAGCAGCCAGTGGGGAGGCAATCAGCCCCAGCATTTT	CASSQWGGNQPQHF
TRBD2	14	TRBV29-1	.	TRBJ2-1	TGCAGCGCTGAGAGCGGGAGGGCCTACAATGAGCAGTTCTTC	CSAESGRAYNEQFF
.	16	TRBV7-2	.	TRBJ1-5	TGTGCCAGCAGCTTAATAGGAGGAGGTTTGGGTGGGCCCCAGCATTTT	CASSLIGGGLGGPQHF
.	13	TRBV6-1	few	TRBJ2-4	TGTGCCAGCAGGCGGGGAGGTCCTGACATTCAGTGCTTC	CASRRGGPDIQCF
TRBD1	15	TRBV4-2	.	TRBJ2-1	TGTGCCAGCAGCCAAGGGACAGGGGATGGTTTGGAGCAGTTCTTC	CASSQGTGDGLEQFF
.	16	TRBV28	.	TRBJ1-6	TGTGCCAGCAGTTTATGGCCGGGACCGAGGGATTCACCCCTCCACTTT	CASSLWPGPRDSPLHF
TRBD2	14	TRBV7-7	.	TRBJ2-7	TGTGCTAGCAGCCCACTAGCGGCTCAGGGGGAGCAGTACTTC	CASSPLAAQGEQYF